This T cell receptor beta chain came from a study of OX40 agonist ivuxolimab in advanced cancers. Produced via immunoSEQ multiplex PCR; TCRdb's table is partial and in-frame only. The sample yields tens of thousands of clones, roughly nine tenths seen once. On this clone itself: Its specificity is unknown.

Whole-study results and caveats: With doses of 0.1 to 3.0 mg/kg, CD4+ and CD8+ blood T cells had undergone clonal expansion by week 6.

CDR1 is SGHNT and CDR2 is YYREEE in the germline V gene (reference sequence). The CDR3 runs to 16 residues. V was cut by 4 bases and J by 4 bases, with 20 bases left in between. The sequencing here drew on CD4+ or CD8+ T cells sorted from blood, taken in a trial of the OX40 agonist ivuxolimab. V is TRBV5-4 and J is TRBJ2-5, with a weak D call TRBD1 (7 bases). This receptor was obtained from an adult with an advanced solid tumor such as melanoma, head and neck, liver or kidney cancer. The CDR3 region is CASSAGGGGVGETQYF. The CDR3 bases are TGTGCCAGCAGCGCCGGAGGGGGCGGGGTCGGAGAGACCCAGTACTTC.